This TCR beta chain was documented in a study of cytomegalovirus exposure and HLA in healthy donors. Turning to this clone: What it binds is unknown.

Overall study findings and caveats: Because they were indistinguishable, some V segments, including TRBV6-2 and TRBV6-3, were excluded. Later analysis associated a missense DCLRE1C variant with TCR beta V- and J-gene trimming. Specificity for CMV antigens was confirmed in vitro for three of the CMV-associated chains.

Amplification used 60 Vbeta primers and 13 Jbeta primers. Assay: immunoSEQ multiplex PCR; the TCRdb copy retains only in-frame clones and omits some. This table holds some 150,000 clones, about 80% found once. Germline V gene sequence: CDR1 LNHDA, CDR2 SQIVND (reference sequence). The CDR3 runs 13 residues. Between the trimmed V and J ends, which lost 6 bases and 0 bases, there was a span of 9 bases. The chain uses TRBV19 and TRBJ2-7; D is perhaps TRBD2 (6 bases). The material sequenced was PBMCs. This TCR was sampled from a man between 35 and 55 years old in good health and CMV-seropositive. The CDR3 coding sequence is TGTGCCAGTAGGGCGGGACGCTCCTACGAGCAGTACTTC. As protein: CASRAGRSYEQYF.